Below, 21 T cell receptor beta chains from the same sample are listed, as sequenced in a study of cytomegalovirus exposure and HLA in healthy donors. This PCR relied on a set of 60 Vbeta primers and 13 Jbeta primers. Clones were read by immunoSEQ multiplex PCR, and TCRdb kept only the in-frame ones, dropping some. The data contain about 150,000 clones, roughly 80% of them singletons. The sample taken for sequencing was PBMCs. The receptors shown here come from a woman in her fifties or sixties in good health and CMV-seropositive.

The chain links TRBV5-1 to TRBJ1-1, with D possibly being TRBD1 (6 bases). This CDR3 is built from 15 residues. V lost 3 bases, J lost 3 bases, and 15 bases lay in between. Germline V gene sequence: CDR1 SGHRS, CDR2 YFSETQ. The CDR3 protein is CASSSPPAGDTEAFF. The CDR3 coding sequence is TGCGCCAGCAGCTCCCCCCCGGCAGGGGACACTGAAGCTTTCTTT.

The gene calls are TRBV4-2 and TRBJ1-5; D perhaps matches TRBD1 (5 bases). CDR1 is LGHNA and CDR2 is YNFKEQ in the germline V gene. V was cut by 4 bases and J by 11 bases, with 21 bases left in between. The CDR3 extends over 15 amino acids. CDR3 DNA: TGTGCCAGCAGCCCTGAGGCGGGGTCCAGGGAATCCCAGCATTTT. Amino acid sequence: CASSPEAGSRESQHF.

This chain links TRBV5-5 with TRBJ2-7; TRBD2 might be the D (5 bases). The germline V gene has CDR1 SGHKS and CDR2 YYEKEE (reference sequence). This CDR3 has 15 amino acids. Trimming took 0 bases from V and 1 from J, leaving 11 bases between them. Written as DNA, the CDR3 is TGTGCCAGCAGCTTGGGTGGAGGTCGGTCCTACGAGCAGTACTTC. This translates into CASSLGGGRSYEQYF.

The chain uses TRBV6-6 and TRBJ2-1, with TRBD2 matching over 14 bases. Per the germline V gene, CDR1 is MNHNY and CDR2 is SVGAGI (reference sequence). The length of the CDR3 is 15 residues. The ends lost 4 bases at V and 7 bases at J; junction bases unmatched: 3. CDR3 loop: CASSWGLAGVNEQFF. CDR3 coding DNA: TGTGCCAGCAGTTGGGGACTAGCGGGGGTAAATGAGCAGTTCTTC.

The V gene is TRBV9, the J gene TRBJ2-2, with D perhaps matching TRBD2 (5 bases). This CDR3 spans 15 amino acids. CDR1 is SGDLS and CDR2 is YYNGEE in the germline V gene. The V and J ends lost 4 bases and 2 bases respectively, with 12 bases between them. The CDR3 sequence is CASSPLGDNTGELFF. As DNA, the CDR3 is TGTGCCAGCAGCCCTCTGGGAGACAACACCGGGGAGCTGTTTTTT.

This chain uses TRBV5-6 with TRBJ1-5; D is unclear. Germline values: CDR1 SGHDT, CDR2 YYEEEE. The ends were cut back, 5 bases at V and 7 bases at J, with 10 bases in the middle. The CDR3 runs to 12 residues. CDR3 sequence (DNA): TGTGCCAGCAGTTCTGGGCCCCAGCCCCAGCATTTT. Translation gives CASSSGPQPQHF.

Only a few counts were recorded for this clone. Other DNA sequences of this sample code for an identical CDR3. CDR3 bases: TGTGCCAGCAGCCCAGCGGGGGGTTCCTACAATGAGCAGTTCTTC. This encodes CASSPAGGSYNEQFF. J is TRBJ2-1 and V is TRBV9, with 9 positions matching TRBD2. The CDR3 has 15 residues. Germline CDR1 SGDLS, CDR2 YYNGEE. V lost 4 bases, J lost 1 base, and 3 bases stayed unmatched.

The rearrangement links TRBV9 to TRBJ2-2; 8 bases match TRBD2. The germline gives CDR1 SGDLS, CDR2 YYNGEE. V lost 3 bases and J lost 6; bases outside the gene matches: 10. The CDR3 is made up of 16 amino acids. CDR3 DNA sequence: TGTGCCAGCAGCGCATCCGGGGGGGCAGTAGCCGGGGAGCTGTTTTTT. The encoded protein is CASSASGGAVAGELFF.

V and J are TRBV6-5 and TRBJ1-5; D gene uncertain. Looked up from germline, CDR1 is MNHEY and CDR2 is SVGAGI. Trimming removed 7 bases at V and 0 bases at J, with 10 bases between. The CDR3 sequence is 14 residues long. CDR3 sequence reads: CASTPLYSNQPQHF. The CDR3 region has the DNA TGTGCCAGCACCCCCCTATATAGCAATCAGCCCCAGCATTTT.

The rearrangement uses TRBV4-1 and TRBJ1-2; D is uncertain. The CDR3 spans 14 residues. Trimming cost V 1 base and J 0 bases, with 6 bases left between them. Germline V gene lookup returns CDR1 MGHRA and CDR2 YSYEKL. The CDR3 protein is CASSQGGTNYGYTF. The CDR3 nucleotides read TGCGCCAGCAGCCAAGGCGGAACTAACTATGGCTACACCTTC.

This clone was seen a handful of times. The chain employs TRBV5-5 and TRBJ2-5, with 9 bases identical to TRBD1. The J call may be in error: the DNA end matches TRBJ2-7 better. The CDR3 is made up of 15 amino acids. The V gene's germline CDR1 is SGHKS and CDR2 YYEKEE (reference sequence). In DNA, the CDR3 is TGTGCCAGCAGCTTGGGACAGGGGGGAATCTACGAGCAGTACTTC. Its translation is CASSLGQGGIYEQYF.

The chain uses TRBV23-1 and TRBJ1-6; 7 nucleotides agree with TRBD1. TRBV23-1 is sorted into the ORF group, with uncertain function. CDR3 size: 17 residues. Trimming cost V 3 bases and J 10 bases; bases outside gene matches: 15. The CDR3 region has the DNA TGCGCCAGCAGTCACCCTAAATTCGTAAGGGGGCGATCACCCCTCCACTTT. It translates to CASSHPKFVRGRSPLHF.

The table lists this clone with many counts. V usage is TRBV4-1 and J usage is TRBJ1-1; D is possibly TRBD1 (6 bases). The CDR3 has 14 residues. Trimming left V 10 bases short and J 1 base short, with 16 bases between. Germline V gives CDR1 MGHRA, CDR2 YSYEKL. In DNA form, the CDR3 reads TGCGCCAAAAGGGAGGGGGAAAGGAACACTGAAGCTTTCTTT. Residues: CAKREGERNTEAFF.

The chain combines TRBV7-3 with TRBJ2-1; TRBD2 might be the D (5 bases). CDR1 is SGHTA and CDR2 is FQGTGA in the germline V gene. The length of the CDR3 is 13 residues. Trimming removed 2 bases from V and 9 bases from J, with 11 bases in between. The CDR3 sequence is CASSLPSTGEQFF. The CDR3 region has the DNA TGTGCCAGCAGCTTACCTAGCACCGGTGAGCAGTTCTTC. The full variable domain, with the rest looked up from reference TRBV7-3 and TRBJ2-1, is GAGVSQTPSNKVTEKGKYVELRCDPISGHTALYWYRQSLGQGPEFLIYFQGTGAADDSGLPNDRFFAVRPEGSVSTLKIQRTERGDSAVYLCASSLPSTGEQFFGPGTRLTVL.

The chain combines TRBV10-3 with TRBJ2-1, with a tentative D call TRBD2 (6 bases). The V gene lost 5 bases and the J gene lost 6 bases, with 14 bases spanning the gap. This CDR3 region has 14 residues. In germline, CDR1 is ENHRY, CDR2 SYGVKD. The chain's CDR3 is CAISPGTSSNEQFF. CDR3 bases: TGTGCCATCAGTCCCGGGACTTCGTCCAATGAGCAGTTCTTC.

This clone was seen only once. V gene TRBV2 combines with J gene TRBJ2-2; no clear D gene. This CDR3 has 16 amino acids. CDR1 SNHLY and CDR2 FYNNEI come from the germline V gene. Trimming took 7 bases from V and 0 from J, leaving 15 bases between them. CDR3 bases: TGTGCCAGCAAGCGCTTTCGCACCTCGAACACCGGGGAGCTGTTTTTT. Its protein product is CASKRFRTSNTGELFF.

The chain couples TRBV6-1 to TRBJ2-4; 7 bases align to TRBD1. The CDR3 spans 15 residues. The germline V gene encodes CDR1 MNHNS and CDR2 SASEGT. The V gene end was trimmed by 4 bases and the J gene end by 6 bases; junction bases not matched to a gene: 9. The CDR3 nucleotides read TGTGCCAGCAGTGGGGAACAGGGGCGAGGAAACATTCAGTACTTC. As protein: CASSGEQGRGNIQYF.

The genes are TRBV4-1 and TRBJ2-1, with a tentative D call TRBD2 (6 bases). The CDR3 extends over 15 amino acids. Trimming cost V 3 bases and J 6 bases, with 15 bases left between them. CDR1 and CDR2 from the germline V gene are MGHRA and YSYEKL. This CDR3 is CASSHGGYQSNEQFF. The CDR3 coding sequence is TGCGCCAGCAGCCATGGGGGGTATCAGTCCAATGAGCAGTTCTTC.

J is TRBJ1-6 and V is TRBV2; 7 nucleotides match TRBD1. This CDR3 comprises 16 residues. J lost 10 bases, V lost 3 bases, and 12 bases had no gene match. Germline-derived CDR1 and CDR2 are SNHLY and FYNNEI. CDR3 sequence (DNA): TGTGCCAGCAGTGAGCTAACACAGGGGATTTGGTCACCCCTCCACTTT. It codes for CASSELTQGIWSPLHF.

V usage is TRBV7-9 and J usage is TRBJ2-7; TRBD2 matches 8 bases. CDR3 size: 16 residues. In germline, CDR1 is SEHNR, CDR2 FQNEAQ (reference sequence). Trimming removed 3 bases from V and 5 bases from J; junction bases left unmatched: 12. The CDR3 sequence is CASSFGPRGGDNEQYF. CDR3 DNA: TGTGCCAGCAGCTTTGGCCCCCGGGGGGGAGATAACGAGCAGTACTTC. Looking up the rest from reference TRBV7-9 and TRBJ2-7 gives the full variable domain: DTGVSQNPRHKITKRGQNVTFRCDPISEHNRLYWYRQTLGQGPEFLTYFQNEAQLEKSRLLSDRFSAERPKGSFSTLEIQRTEQGDSAMYLCASSFGPRGGDNEQYFGPGTRLTVT.

The rearrangement uses TRBV7-9 and TRBJ1-2; unclear D gene. Germline values: CDR1 SEHNR, CDR2 FQNEAQ (reference sequence). Trimming removed 3 bases from V and 6 bases from J, with 5 bases in between. The CDR3 extends over 11 amino acids. CDR3 bases: TGTGCCAGCAGCTTTTCTGATGGCTACACCTTC. Translating it yields CASSFSDGYTF.